This T cell receptor (beta chain) is drawn from a study of cytomegalovirus exposure and HLA in healthy donors. This PCR relied on a set of 60 Vbeta primers and 13 Jbeta primers. TCRdb's copy holds only in-frame clones and misses some; the assay was immunoSEQ multiplex PCR. Here the sample spans 100,000 to 150,000 clones, 83% being singletons. Trimming left V 2 bases short and J 2 bases short, with 8 bases between. In germline, CDR1 is SGHRS, CDR2 YFSETQ. The CDR3 loop spans 13 amino acids. Donors had nominal health at sampling but likely had unrecorded immune exposures. The receptor was isolated from a woman in her 40s in good health and CMV-seropositive. The specimen was PBMCs. The gene calls are TRBV5-1 and TRBJ2-7, with D maybe TRBD1 (6 bases). This chain's CDR3 is CASSFDRPYEQYF. The CDR3 DNA reads TGCGCCAGCAGCTTCGACAGGCCCTACGAGCAGTACTTC.